This T cell receptor beta chain was observed in a study of blood T cell repertoires in COVID-19. Study-level background: There were acute and convalescent COVID-19 samples, and they came from the United States, Italy and Spain.

The length of the CDR3 is 15 residues. Germline CDR1 and CDR2: LGHNA and YSLEER. V was shortened by 1 base and J by 4 bases, with 8 bases between the two germline ends. This table comes from immunoSEQ multiplex PCR, and its TCRdb copy is limited to in-frame clones, with some not included. The sample contains 55,000 to 80,000 clones, about 87% of which appear only once. Specimen: peripheral blood. This receptor was identified in a human donor in a cohort sampled during active COVID-19. The chain uses TRBV4-3 and TRBJ1-6; D is uncertain. The CDR3 DNA follows: TGCGCCAGCAGCCAAGGTGAACAGTATAATTCACCCCTCCACTTT. It encodes CASSQGEQYNSPLHF.